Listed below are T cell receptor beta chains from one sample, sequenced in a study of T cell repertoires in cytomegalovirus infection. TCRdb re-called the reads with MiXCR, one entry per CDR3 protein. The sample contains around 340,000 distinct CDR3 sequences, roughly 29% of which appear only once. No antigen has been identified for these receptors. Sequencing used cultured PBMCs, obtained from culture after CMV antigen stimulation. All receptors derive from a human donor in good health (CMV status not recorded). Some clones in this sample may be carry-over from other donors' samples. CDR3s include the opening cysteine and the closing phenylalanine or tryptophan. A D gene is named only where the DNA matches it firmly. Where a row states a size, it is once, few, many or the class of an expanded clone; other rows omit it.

TGTGCCATCCCGACAAATGAGGGGGGCAATGAGCAGTTCTTC	CAIPTNEGGNEQFF	-	few	TRBV10-3	TRBJ2-1
TGTGCCACCAGTGATTTCCCTAGCGGGAGGGCTCGCACCGGGGAGCTGTTTTTT	CATSDFPSGRARTGELFF	TRBD2	few	TRBV24-1	TRBJ2-2
TGTGCCAGCAGCCAAGATCCGGTTTCAGGGGTGAATGGCTACACCTTC	CASSQDPVSGVNGYTF	-	-	TRBV4-2	TRBJ1-2
TGTGCCAGTAGTATAGGCGGGGGCCGGAACAATGAGCAGTTCTTC	CASSIGGGRNNEQFF	-	few	TRBV19	TRBJ2-1
TGTGCCAGCAGTGAAAGGTACACTTCGAACACTGAAGCTTTCTTT	CASSERYTSNTEAFF	-	-	TRBV2	TRBJ1-1
TGTGCCAGCAGCTTAGCTACTAGCGGGAGGAACACAGATACGCAGTATTTT	CASSLATSGRNTDTQYF	TRBD2	-	TRBV7-8	TRBJ2-3
TGTGCCAGCAGCTTAGTTGGCCCTCTAGCGGGGGGGCTTGAGACCCAGTACTTC	CASSLVGPLAGGLETQYF	TRBD2	-	TRBV7-2	TRBJ2-5
TGCAGCGCACGAGCCAGGGAAGGGACTGAAGCTTTCTTT	CSARAREGTEAFF	-	-	TRBV29-1	TRBJ1-1
TGTGCCAGCAGCCCCAACCGGGGTAACACTGAAGCTTTCTTT	CASSPNRGNTEAFF	-	few	TRBV7-2	TRBJ1-1
TGTGCCAGCAGCCGAGGAGTAGGGGGGCCAGATACGCAGTATTTT	CASSRGVGGPDTQYF	-	few	TRBV7-2	TRBJ2-3
TGTGCCAGCAGTTACTCGTCGGCTAATAGCAATCAGCCCCAGCATTTT	CASSYSSANSNQPQHF	-	few	TRBV6-6	TRBJ1-5
TGTGCCAGCAGCTTAGTATCTGCGGGAGGGACCTCCACAGATACGCAGTATTTT	CASSLVSAGGTSTDTQYF	TRBD2	-	TRBV7-8	TRBJ2-3
TGTGCCAGCAGCCAAGGGGGGACGGTGAACACTGAAGCTTTCTTT	CASSQGGTVNTEAFF	-	few	TRBV3-1	TRBJ1-1
TGTGCCAGCAGTATGAACAGGGAAGGGTATGGCAATCAGCCCCAGCATTTT	CASSMNREGYGNQPQHF	-	-	TRBV12-3/TRBV12-4	TRBJ1-5
TGTGCCAGCAGCCGGGACGGAAACTATGGCTACACCTTC	CASSRDGNYGYTF	-	many	TRBV7-7	TRBJ1-2
TGTGCCAGCAGTGAAGCGCTTCGGACTTACTCTGGGGCCAACGTCCTGACTTTC	CASSEALRTYSGANVLTF	-	many	TRBV6-1	TRBJ2-6
TGTGCCAGCAGTCGGCAGCTCAATGAGCAGTTCTTC	CASSRQLNEQFF	-	-	TRBV6-1	TRBJ2-1
TGTGCCAGCAGCCCCGGGACAGGATTCACTGAAGCTTTCTTT	CASSPGTGFTEAFF	TRBD1	few	TRBV11-1	TRBJ1-1
TGTGCCTGGAGTATAAGACAAAATTCACCCCTCCACTTT	CAWSIRQNSPLHF	-	-	TRBV30	TRBJ1-6
TGTGCCAGTAGTATACAGAGGGAGAACACTGAAGCTTTCTTT	CASSIQRENTEAFF	-	-	TRBV19	TRBJ1-1
TGTGCCAGCAGCGTGAGACAGGCCATTTTCTCTGGGGCCAACGTCCTGACTTTC	CASSVRQAIFSGANVLTF	-	many	TRBV12-3/TRBV12-4	TRBJ2-6
TGTGCCAGCAAAGACAGGGGCTCTTTGAGCTACACCTTC	CASKDRGSLSYTF	TRBD1	-	TRBV6-1	TRBJ1-2
TGTGCCAGCAGCTCACAGCGGGAGTACAATGAGCAGTTCTTC	CASSSQREYNEQFF	TRBD2	few	TRBV7-2	TRBJ2-1
TGTGCCAGCAGTTTGAGGCAGGGGGAGGATGAGCAGTTCTTC	CASSLRQGEDEQFF	-	many	TRBV12-3/TRBV12-4	TRBJ2-1
TGCAGCGTGGACGTGGGAGCGGTAGCGGGGATAGACGACACAGATACGCAGTATTTT	CSVDVGAVAGIDDTDTQYF	TRBD2	many	TRBV29-1	TRBJ2-3
TGTGCCAGCACTCACCTTAACATCGGGGAGCTGTTTTTT	CASTHLNIGELFF	-	few	TRBV7-9	TRBJ2-2
TGTGCCAGCAGCTTGCCCTGGGACCTCGGAGGACACAATGAGCAGTTCTTC	CASSLPWDLGGHNEQFF	-	many	TRBV7-2	TRBJ2-1
TGCAGTGCTTGGGGACAGAATAACTATGGCTACACCTTC	CSAWGQNNYGYTF	TRBD1	-	TRBV20-1	TRBJ1-2
TGTGCCAGCAGTTTAAAATACTCCCTCGACATTCAGTACTTC	CASSLKYSLDIQYF	-	few	TRBV28	TRBJ2-4
TGTGCCAGCAGTCACCCCACTAGCGGGAGGGTAGATACGCAGTATTTT	CASSHPTSGRVDTQYF	TRBD2	few	TRBV12-3/TRBV12-4	TRBJ2-3
TGCGCCAGCAGCGGATACAATGAGCAGTTCTTC	CASSGYNEQFF	-	many	TRBV10-2	TRBJ2-1
TGTGCCAGCAGTTCCGGGTCCCTGAACACTGAAGCTTTCTTT	CASSSGSLNTEAFF	-	-	TRBV28	TRBJ1-1
TGCAGCGTTTCAGGGGTAGAGACCCAGTACTTC	CSVSGVETQYF	-	-	TRBV29-1	TRBJ2-5
TGTGCCAGTAGTAGAGCCCGCGCAGGGGGGGAGCAGTACTTC	CASSRARAGGEQYF	-	once	TRBV19	TRBJ2-7
TGTGCCAGCAGTTTGGGCAGGGTAGTTTCTGGAAACACCATATATTTT	CASSLGRVVSGNTIYF	-	-	TRBV28	TRBJ1-3
TGCAGTGCTAGAGTTGTGATCCCCGGGAGGAACACTGAAGCTTTCTTT	CSARVVIPGRNTEAFF	-	-	TRBV20-1	TRBJ1-1
TGTGCCAGCAGTCCTCAGGGGGCCTCCGGGGAGCTGTTTTTT	CASSPQGASGELFF	TRBD1	-	TRBV6-6	TRBJ2-2
TGTGCCAGCAGACCTACCGCCTCGACGGGCGAGCAGTTCTTC	CASRPTASTGEQFF	-	few	TRBV6-2/TRBV6-3	TRBJ2-1
TGTGCCAGCAGCTTAGAAGGGTACGGGATGAACACTGAAGCTTTCTTT	CASSLEGYGMNTEAFF	-	few	TRBV13	TRBJ1-1
TGTGCCAGCAGTGTCGCCGGGACTAGGGACCAAGAGACCCAGTACTTC	CASSVAGTRDQETQYF	TRBD2	few	TRBV28	TRBJ2-5
TGCAGTGCCACAGTCGGCGGCGGGTATAATCAGCCCCAGCATTTT	CSATVGGGYNQPQHF	-	-	TRBV20-1	TRBJ1-5
TGTGCCAGCAGTTTTCGACAGGCGGGTAATTCACCCCTCCACTTT	CASSFRQAGNSPLHF	-	few	TRBV12-3/TRBV12-4	TRBJ1-6
TGTGCCAGCAGCGCGACTAGCGGGTTCGCCGATGAGCAGTTCTTC	CASSATSGFADEQFF	TRBD2	many	TRBV7-8	TRBJ2-1
TGTGCCAGCAGCCAACTCTACGAGCAGTACTTC	CASSQLYEQYF	-	few	TRBV14	TRBJ2-7
TGTGTCAGCAGATCAGGGGGAACTAATGAAAAACTGTTTTTT	CVSRSGGTNEKLFF	TRBD1	once	TRBV28	TRBJ1-4
TGTGCCAGCAGCTTAGTGGGACAGGGGGTCTCCTACGAGCAGTACTTC	CASSLVGQGVSYEQYF	TRBD1	many	TRBV7-8	TRBJ2-7
TGTGCCAGCAGCTTCCCCTCCGATACGCAGTATTTT	CASSFPSDTQYF	-	few	TRBV7-2	TRBJ2-3
TGTGCCAGCAGCTTAGCCGGGGGGGCCAACGTCCTGACTTTC	CASSLAGGANVLTF	-	few	TRBV7-6	TRBJ2-6